A selection of T cell receptor beta chains follows, all from one sample in a study of blood T cells in healthy people across ages. TCRdb reanalysed the 5' RACE reads using MiXCR and keeps one entry per CDR3 protein. In the table there are approximately 1,000,000 distinct CDR3 sequences, 40% to 50% of which are singletons. Material for sequencing was blood. The source of these receptors is a woman aged 55-70 years in good health. CDR3s include the opening cysteine and the closing phenylalanine or tryptophan. Each record gives: CDR3 DNA, CDR3 protein, J gene, V gene, D gene, clone size. The D gene is left open where the match is weak. Some rows have no size entry. The others give once, few or many, or a class for an expanded clone.

TGCAGTGCCCGCAGGACCCAAAACTACGAGCAGTACTTC	CSARRTQNYEQYF	TRBJ2-7	TRBV20-1	.	.
TGTGCCAGCAGTGAAGGTGGTTCGGCTAGCGGAAATGGAAATGAGCAGTTCTTC	CASSEGGSASGNGNEQFF	TRBJ2-1	TRBV6-1	TRBD2	.
TGCGCCAGCAGCTTGGTGTCTAGCGGCCAAGAGACCCAGTACTTC	CASSLVSSGQETQYF	TRBJ2-5	TRBV5-1	TRBD2	few
TGTGCCAGCAGCCCCGCAGGCGTGTTTTCACCCCTCCACTTT	CASSPAGVFSPLHF	TRBJ1-6	TRBV5-6	.	.
TGCAGTGCTAGAGGACTAGCGGGGGTCTACGAGCAGTACTTC	CSARGLAGVYEQYF	TRBJ2-7	TRBV20-1	TRBD2	.
TGTGCCAGCAGTGTATCGGAACATCAGCCCCAGCATTTT	CASSVSEHQPQHF	TRBJ1-5	TRBV27	.	.
TGCGCCAGCAGCCCTAGTGGGGTCCCGACCCAGTACTTC	CASSPSGVPTQYF	TRBJ2-5	TRBV5-1	.	.
TGTGCCAGCAGCTCTGTACCGGCCTACTACAATGAGCAGTTCTTC	CASSSVPAYYNEQFF	TRBJ2-1	TRBV7-6	.	.
TGTGCCAGCAGCTCCCATGGCGCAACTAGTGAAAAACTGTTTTTT	CASSSHGATSEKLFF	TRBJ1-4	TRBV7-9	.	.
TGCAGCGTTGAGGACAGGGGCTACGAGCAGTACTTC	CSVEDRGYEQYF	TRBJ2-7	TRBV29-1	TRBD1	few
TGTGCCAGCAGTCCTATGACTAGCGGGAAGGAACAGCAGTACTTC	CASSPMTSGKEQQYF	TRBJ2-4	TRBV12-3/TRBV12-4	TRBD2	few
TGTGCCAGCAGCAGGGGGCCTTCAGTATGCTACACCTTC	CASSRGPSVCYTF	TRBJ1-2	TRBV27	TRBD1	.
TGTGCCAGCAGCCGACAGGGTCGTAATTCACCCCTCCACTTT	CASSRQGRNSPLHF	TRBJ1-6	TRBV12-3/TRBV12-4	TRBD1	.
TGTGCCAGCAGCTCCACAGGGTTATTGAACACTGAAGCTTTCTTT	CASSSTGLLNTEAFF	TRBJ1-1	TRBV13	.	.
TGCGCCAGCAGCCAAGAGTTGGGCAGCCCCTTCAAGCAGTACTTC	CASSQELGSPFKQYF	TRBJ2-7	TRBV4-1	.	few
TGCAGTGCTAGAGATCCTTGGGGCGGGAGGAGGGACAATGAGCAGTTCTTC	CSARDPWGGRRDNEQFF	TRBJ2-1	TRBV20-1	TRBD2	once
TGTGCCAGCAGTTACTCAGGCTCCCTGCCGGAGACCCAGTACTTC	CASSYSGSLPETQYF	TRBJ2-5	TRBV6-5	.	few
TGTGCCAGCAGTGAAGAGGCGGGATGGGAGACCCAGTACTTC	CASSEEAGWETQYF	TRBJ2-5	TRBV6-1	.	.
TGTGCCAGCAGCTCGACTAGCGGGAGTTTCCATGAGCAGTTCTTC	CASSSTSGSFHEQFF	TRBJ2-1	TRBV7-9	TRBD2	.
TGTGCCACCAGTCGATTGATTACTAGCCCTGACAATGAGCAGTTCTTC	CATSRLITSPDNEQFF	TRBJ2-1	TRBV10-3	.	.
TGTGCCAGCAGTGTTCCCGGACAGGGGGCGCCCACAGATACGCAGTATTTT	CASSVPGQGAPTDTQYF	TRBJ2-3	TRBV2	TRBD1	.
TGTGCCACCAGCAGACTCAGTCCGGGACGGGGGGTCTATGGCTACACCTTC	CATSRLSPGRGVYGYTF	TRBJ1-2	TRBV15	.	few
TGCAGCGCCGGAGGAGGTTGGGGACTATACAATGAGCAGTTCTTC	CSAGGGWGLYNEQFF	TRBJ2-1	TRBV29-1	TRBD2	.
TGTGCCACCAGCAGCCCGGAGGCGTCCTACGAGCAGTACTTC	CATSSPEASYEQYF	TRBJ2-7	TRBV15	.	few
TGTGCCGGCAGGACAGCGATCTCCTACGAGCAGTACTTC	CAGRTAISYEQYF	TRBJ2-7	TRBV6-6	.	.
TGCGCCAGCAGCGGCTGGACCGGGCAGGGTGTCCCTTACGAGCAGTACTTC	CASSGWTGQGVPYEQYF	TRBJ2-7	TRBV5-1	.	.
TGTGCCAGCAGCCCGCGGGGACAAGACCTAGAGACCCAGTACTTC	CASSPRGQDLETQYF	TRBJ2-5	TRBV7-2	.	.
TGTGCCAGCAGTGCCCCATCAGGGAACACCGGGGAGCTGTTTTTT	CASSAPSGNTGELFF	TRBJ2-2	TRBV6-5	.	few
TGTGCCAGCAGCTTAGAGCCGGGGGGTAGGAGCGTTAGCTCCTACAACGAGCAGTACTTC	CASSLEPGGRSVSSYNEQYF	TRBJ2-7	TRBV7-6	TRBD2	.
TGCAGTGCTACGGACAATCGTGGGAGCCAAGAGACCCAGTACTTC	CSATDNRGSQETQYF	TRBJ2-5	TRBV20-1	.	.
TGCAGTGCTCGCGATATGACAGGGGCAAACGACGAGCAGTACTTC	CSARDMTGANDEQYF	TRBJ2-7	TRBV20-1	TRBD1	few
TGTGCCAGCAGTGAATTTCGTGGCGGAGATTCACCCCTCCACTTT	CASSEFRGGDSPLHF	TRBJ1-6	TRBV25-1	.	few
TGTGCCAGCAGCGCCTTGTACAGGGAATTTAGGAATGAGCAGTTCTTC	CASSALYREFRNEQFF	TRBJ2-1	TRBV9	.	.
TGTGCCAGCAGTGGGGACAGGGGACGGGGGGAGCAGTTCTTC	CASSGDRGRGEQFF	TRBJ2-1	TRBV12-3/TRBV12-4	TRBD1	.
TGTGCCAGCAGACCCCTCACGGACGGGGTGTACGAGCAGTACTTC	CASRPLTDGVYEQYF	TRBJ2-7	TRBV27	.	few
TGTGCCAGCAGCCAAGATCTTCGGGCCTACGAGCAGTACTTC	CASSQDLRAYEQYF	TRBJ2-7	TRBV14	.	few
TGTGCTAGTGGAACAGGGATCGGCTACACCTTC	CASGTGIGYTF	TRBJ1-2	TRBV12-5	.	.
TGCGCCAGCAGGACTAGCGGGAGGGGGGCCTACGAGCAGTACTTC	CASRTSGRGAYEQYF	TRBJ2-7	TRBV6-1	TRBD2	.